The 4 T cell receptor beta chains presented below share a single source sample, sequenced in a study of shared clonotypes between healthy human individuals. Clones were read by immunoSEQ multiplex PCR, and TCRdb kept only the in-frame ones, dropping some. The sample contains fewer than 550,000 clones, 60% to 80% of which appear only once. Sequencing was performed on PBMCs. The source of these receptors is a woman in her forties in good health. Some clones in this sample may be carry-over from other donors' samples.

The CDR3 sequence is CAIRGTGLNTEAFF. CDR3 nucleotides: TGTGCCATCAGGGGGACAGGATTGAACACTGAAGCTTTCTTT. This sequence joins TRBV10-3 and TRBJ1-1; 8 bases map to TRBD1. The V gene's germline CDR1 is ENHRY and CDR2 SYGVKD. J lost 0 bases, V lost 6 bases, and 3 bases had no gene match. The length of the CDR3 is 14 residues.

The J gene is TRBJ1-3, the V gene TRBV2; no definite D call. There are 15 residues in the CDR3. V lost 9 bases to trimming and J lost 0 bases, with 15 bases between them. Germline CDR1 SNHLY, CDR2 FYNNEI. The CDR3 DNA reads as TGTGCCAGTTCCCTAACACGAAACTCTGGAAACACCATATATTTT. Encoded protein: CASSLTRNSGNTIYF.

The chain joins TRBV5-4 to TRBJ2-5; D might be TRBD2 (5 bases). The CDR3 is made up of 15 amino acids. Trimming cost V 0 bases and J 4 bases, with 13 bases left between them. Germline values: CDR1 SGHNT, CDR2 YYREEE (reference sequence). CDR3: CASSLAKTTGETQYF. The CDR3 DNA reads TGTGCCAGCAGCTTGGCCAAGACTACCGGAGAGACCCAGTACTTC.

The count of this clone is one. This same CDR3 is encoded by further DNA sequences in the sample. The chain joins TRBV7-2 to TRBJ2-3; 10 nucleotides line up with TRBD2. This CDR3 has 16 residues. Germline CDR1 reads SGHTA; CDR2 reads FQGNSA. V lost 1 base and J lost 1; bases outside the gene matches: 2. DNA for the CDR3: TGTGCCAGCAGCTTAGGGCTAGCGGGAGGCACAGATACGCAGTATTTT. Translating gives CASSLGLAGGTDTQYF.